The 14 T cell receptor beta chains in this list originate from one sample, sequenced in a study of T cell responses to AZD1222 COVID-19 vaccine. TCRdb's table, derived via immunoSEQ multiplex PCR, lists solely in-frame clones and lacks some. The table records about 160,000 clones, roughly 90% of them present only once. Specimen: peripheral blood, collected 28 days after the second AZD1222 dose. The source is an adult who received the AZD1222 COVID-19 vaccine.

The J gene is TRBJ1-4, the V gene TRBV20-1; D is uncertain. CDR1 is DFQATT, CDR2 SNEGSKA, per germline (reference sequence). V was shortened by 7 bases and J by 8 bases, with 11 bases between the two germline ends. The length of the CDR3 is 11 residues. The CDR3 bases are TGCAGTGGTGTGGAAGGCGAAAAACTGTTTTTT. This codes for CSGVEGEKLFF.

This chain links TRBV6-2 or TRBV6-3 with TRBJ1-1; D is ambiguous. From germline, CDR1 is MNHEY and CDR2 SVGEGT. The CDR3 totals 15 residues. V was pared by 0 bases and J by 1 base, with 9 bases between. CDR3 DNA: TGTGCCAGCAGTTACTCCCGGACGCAGAACACTGAAGCTTTCTTT. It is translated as CASSYSRTQNTEAFF.

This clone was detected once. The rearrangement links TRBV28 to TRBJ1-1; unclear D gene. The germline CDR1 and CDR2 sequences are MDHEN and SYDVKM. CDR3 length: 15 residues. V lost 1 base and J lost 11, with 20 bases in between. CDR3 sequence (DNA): TGTGCCAGCAGTTTATCGGTTGGCCAGAGCCCTGGGGCTTTCTTT. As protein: CASSLSVGQSPGAFF.

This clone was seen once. DNA for the CDR3: TGCGCCAGCAGCTCGACAGGTTTGAGGGGGGAAAAACTGTTTTTT. It encodes CASSSTGLRGEKLFF. The chain couples TRBV5-1 to TRBJ1-4; maybe TRBD1 (6 bases). V gave up 3 bases and J gave up 8 bases, with 17 bases separating them. In germline, CDR1 is SGHRS, CDR2 YFSETQ. The CDR3 is 15 amino acids.

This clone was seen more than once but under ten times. The CDR3: CASSDSRTGTDGYTF. CDR3 nucleotides: TGTGCCAGCAGTGACAGCCGGACAGGAACTGATGGCTACACCTTC. V is TRBV25-1 and J is TRBJ1-2, with 7 nucleotides matching TRBD1. The junction had 10 bases not matched to a gene; V was cut back by 3 bases and J by 6 bases. The CDR3 is 15 residues long. CDR1 and CDR2 from the germline V gene are MGHDK and SYGVNS.

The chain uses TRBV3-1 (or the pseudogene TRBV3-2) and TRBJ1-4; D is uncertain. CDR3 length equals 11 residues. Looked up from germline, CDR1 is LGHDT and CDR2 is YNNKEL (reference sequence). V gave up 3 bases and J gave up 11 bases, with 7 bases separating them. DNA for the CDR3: TGTGCCAGCAGCCAGAGTGGGAAACTGTTTTTT. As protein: CASSQSGKLFF.

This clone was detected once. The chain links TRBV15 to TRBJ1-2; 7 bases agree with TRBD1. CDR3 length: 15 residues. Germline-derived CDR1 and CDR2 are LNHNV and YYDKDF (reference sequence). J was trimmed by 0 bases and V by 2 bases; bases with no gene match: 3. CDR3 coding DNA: TGTGCCACCAGCAGAAGGGACAGCTCTAACTATGGCTACACCTTC. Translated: CATSRRDSSNYGYTF.

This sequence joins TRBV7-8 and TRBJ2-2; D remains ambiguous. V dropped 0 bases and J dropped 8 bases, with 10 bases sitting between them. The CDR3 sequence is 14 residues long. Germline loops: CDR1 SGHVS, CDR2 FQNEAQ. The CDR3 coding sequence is TGTGCCAGCAGCTTAGCGGTTTCGTTTGGGGAGCTGTTTTTT. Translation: CASSLAVSFGELFF.

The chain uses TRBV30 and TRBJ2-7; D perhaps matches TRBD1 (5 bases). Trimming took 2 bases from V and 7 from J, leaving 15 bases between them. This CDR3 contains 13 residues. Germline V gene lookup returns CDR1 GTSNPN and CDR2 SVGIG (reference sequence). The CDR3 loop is CAWSRGQPREQYF. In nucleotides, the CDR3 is TGTGCCTGGAGTAGGGGCCAACCGCGGGAGCAGTACTTC.

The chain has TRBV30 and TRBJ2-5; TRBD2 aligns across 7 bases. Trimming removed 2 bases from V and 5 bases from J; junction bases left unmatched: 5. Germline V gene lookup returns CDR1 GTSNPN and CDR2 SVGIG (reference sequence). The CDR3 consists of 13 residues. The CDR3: CAWSRGVRETQYF. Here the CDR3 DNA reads TGTGCCTGGAGTCGGGGGGTCCGGGAGACCCAGTACTTC.

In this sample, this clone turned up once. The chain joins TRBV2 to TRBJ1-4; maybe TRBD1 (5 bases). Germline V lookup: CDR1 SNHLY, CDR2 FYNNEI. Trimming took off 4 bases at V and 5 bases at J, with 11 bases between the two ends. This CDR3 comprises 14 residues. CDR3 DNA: TGTGCCAGCAGTGGCCAGGGATGGAATGAAAAACTGTTTTTT. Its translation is CASSGQGWNEKLFF.

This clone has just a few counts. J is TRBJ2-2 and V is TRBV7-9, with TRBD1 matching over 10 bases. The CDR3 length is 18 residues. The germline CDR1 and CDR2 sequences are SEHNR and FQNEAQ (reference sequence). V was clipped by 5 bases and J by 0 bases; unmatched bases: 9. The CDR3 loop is CASSRDRGGRTNTGELFF. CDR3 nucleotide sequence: TGTGCCAGCAGCCGGGACAGGGGAGGACGTACGAACACCGGGGAGCTGTTTTTT.

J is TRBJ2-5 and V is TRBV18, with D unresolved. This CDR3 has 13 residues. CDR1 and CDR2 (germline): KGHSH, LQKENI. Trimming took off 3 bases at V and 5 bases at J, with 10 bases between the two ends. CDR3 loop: CASSPSLGETQYF. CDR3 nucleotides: TGTGCCAGCTCACCCTCATTGGGGGAGACCCAGTACTTC.

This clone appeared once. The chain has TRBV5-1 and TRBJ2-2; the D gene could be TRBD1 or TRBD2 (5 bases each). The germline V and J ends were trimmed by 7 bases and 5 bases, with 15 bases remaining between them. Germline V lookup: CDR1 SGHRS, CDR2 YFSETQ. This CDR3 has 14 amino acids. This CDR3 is CASQTGTGTGELFF. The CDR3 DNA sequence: TGCGCCAGCCAAACCGGGACGGGGACCGGGGAGCTGTTTTTT. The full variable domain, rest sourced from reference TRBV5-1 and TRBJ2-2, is KAGVTQTPRYLIKTRGQQVTLSCSPISGHRSVSWYQQTPGQGLQFLFEYFSETQRNKGNFPGRFSGRQFSNSRSEMNVSTLELGDSALYLCASQTGTGTGELFFGEGSRLTVL.